A selection of T cell receptor beta chains follows, all from one sample in a study of CD8+CD57+ T cells in acquired aplastic anemia. TCRdb reprocessed the reads with MiXCR, giving one entry per CDR3 protein. The profile shows 250,000 to 300,000 distinct CDR3 sequences, 55% to 65% of them singletons. The sequenced sample was sorted CD4+, CD8+, or CD8+CD57+ T cells (not recorded which) from PBMCs. Source of these receptors: a human donor with severe aplastic anemia or a healthy control (not recorded which). CDR3s include the opening cysteine and the closing phenylalanine or tryptophan. The D gene is left open where the match is weak. Size values are once, few and many counts, or a class for expanded clones, and some rows have none.

CASSLAGVYNEQFF	TGTGCCAGCAGCTTAGCGGGAGTCTACAATGAGCAGTTCTTC	-	TRBV7-6	-	TRBJ2-1
CASSESRHSQETQYF	TGTGCCAGCAGTGAAAGTCGGCACAGCCAAGAGACCCAGTACTTC	-	TRBV2	-	TRBJ2-5
CASTLRSIETQYF	TGTGCCAGCACCCTTCGTTCGATAGAGACCCAGTACTTC	-	TRBV5-6	once	TRBJ2-5
CSARDFVPSASGIQETQYF	TGCAGTGCTAGAGATTTCGTTCCCTCCGCTAGCGGGATTCAAGAGACCCAGTACTTC	TRBD2	TRBV20-1	-	TRBJ2-5
CASSLESGGSLYGYTF	TGTGCCAGCAGCTTGGAGTCGGGCGGCTCCTTGTACGGCTACACCTTC	-	TRBV7-9	-	TRBJ1-2
CASSQVPDRGGNEQFF	TGCGCCAGCAGCCAGGTACCGGACAGGGGGGGCAATGAGCAGTTCTTC	TRBD1	TRBV4-3	many	TRBJ2-1
CASSFPGRSSYEQYF	TGTGCCAGCAGCTTTCCGGGAAGAAGCTCCTACGAGCAGTACTTC	-	TRBV7-9	-	TRBJ2-7
CASSLFGGDGQYF	TGTGCCAGCAGCCTCTTTGGTGGCGACGGGCAGTACTTC	-	TRBV14	-	TRBJ2-7
CASSQMGTSGQFF	TGCGCCAGCAGCCAAATGGGGACTAGCGGGCAGTTCTTC	TRBD2	TRBV4-1	-	TRBJ2-1
CASSSDSNNEKLFF	TGCGCCAGCAGCTCGGACAGCAATAATGAAAAACTGTTTTTT	-	TRBV7-9	-	TRBJ1-4
CASSPGLTPAQETQYF	TGCGCCAGCAGCCCAGGCTTAACCCCCGCCCAAGAGACCCAGTACTTC	-	TRBV4-3	-	TRBJ2-5
CASSRPGLGGNEQFF	TGCGCCAGCAGCCGACCCGGGTTGGGCGGCAATGAGCAGTTCTTC	-	TRBV5-1	-	TRBJ2-1
CASSQAHSQGAYEQYF	TGTGCCAGCAGCCAAGCCCATTCACAGGGGGCCTACGAGCAGTACTTC	TRBD1	TRBV7-2	few	TRBJ2-7
CASKQGVGDTQYF	TGCGCCAGCAAACAGGGGGTGGGAGATACGCAGTATTTT	TRBD1	TRBV10-1	-	TRBJ2-3
CASSLDLTSYEQYF	TGTGCCAGCAGCTTGGATCTGACCTCATACGAGCAGTACTTC	-	TRBV5-5	many	TRBJ2-7
CASSESRGKGANTEAFF	TGTGCCAGCAGTGAATCCCGCGGTAAGGGGGCGAACACTGAAGCTTTCTTT	TRBD1	TRBV25-1	-	TRBJ1-1
CASSFRGVVPSGVYEQYF	TGTGCCAGCAGCTTCAGGGGAGTGGTGCCTAGCGGGGTCTACGAGCAGTACTTC	TRBD2	TRBV7-9	many	TRBJ2-7
CATSDFSPDGGSYGYTF	TGTGCCACCAGTGATTTTTCCCCCGACGGAGGGAGCTATGGCTACACCTTC	-	TRBV24-1	-	TRBJ1-2
CASSPPGAGLGSPLHF	TGTGCCAGCAGCCCCCCAGGGGCCGGATTAGGTTCACCCCTCCACTTT	-	TRBV7-9	few	TRBJ1-6
CSAVTGAPNTEAFF	TGCAGTGCGGTGACAGGGGCGCCGAACACTGAAGCTTTCTTT	TRBD1	TRBV20-1	-	TRBJ1-1
CASSSWGTGGSGNTIYF	TGTGCCAGCAGTAGCTGGGGTACAGGGGGCTCTGGAAACACCATATATTTT	TRBD1	TRBV2	-	TRBJ1-3
CASSYSNTEAFF	TGTGCCAGTAGTTATTCGAACACTGAAGCTTTCTTT	-	TRBV19	-	TRBJ1-1
CATSSEFSGTSYYEQYF	TGTGCCACCAGCAGTGAGTTTTCCGGGACTAGCTATTACGAGCAGTACTTC	TRBD2	TRBV15	few	TRBJ2-7
CASSFRQGASSYEQYF	TGTGCCAGTAGTTTCCGACAGGGGGCGAGCTCCTACGAGCAGTACTTC	TRBD1	TRBV19	-	TRBJ2-7
CATSRDGGGLSPLHF	TGTGCCACCAGCAGAGATGGTGGGGGTCTCTCACCCCTCCACTTT	-	TRBV15	-	TRBJ1-6
CASSPAREDYGYTF	TGTGCCAGCAGCCCCGCTCGAGAAGACTATGGCTACACCTTC	-	TRBV5-5	few	TRBJ1-2
CAIRGGTGDYGYTF	TGTGCCATCAGGGGAGGGACAGGGGACTATGGCTACACCTTC	TRBD1	TRBV10-3	few	TRBJ1-2
CASSPNGGGETQYF	TGTGCCAGCAGCCCGAACGGGGGTGGGGAGACCCAGTACTTC	-	TRBV7-9	once	TRBJ2-5
CSATPPGVQETQYF	TGCAGTGCTACCCCCCCGGGGGTACAAGAGACCCAGTACTTC	-	TRBV20-1	-	TRBJ2-5
CASSIAGQGFEKLFF	TGTGCCAGCAGTATTGCCGGACAGGGGTTTGAAAAACTGTTTTTT	TRBD1	TRBV7-3	-	TRBJ1-4
CASSPSLRETQYF	TGTGCCAGCAGCCCCTCGCTAAGGGAGACCCAGTACTTC	-	TRBV7-3	-	TRBJ2-5
CASKIQGYEQFF	TGTGCCAGCAAGATTCAAGGGTATGAGCAGTTCTTC	-	TRBV2	-	TRBJ2-1
CASSPYQGEWEKLFF	TGTGCCAGCAGCCCATACCAGGGGGAGTGGGAAAAACTGTTTTTT	TRBD1	TRBV7-2	-	TRBJ1-4
CASSPTGTQYF	TGTGCCAGCAGCCCCACGGGGACCCAGTACTTC	-	TRBV7-2	many	TRBJ2-5
CSAKDRVKAGELFF	TGCAGTGCTAAGGACAGGGTTAAGGCCGGGGAGCTGTTTTTT	TRBD1	TRBV20-1	many	TRBJ2-2
CAWSPLGLSWDRNYGYTF	TGTGCCTGGAGTCCCCTGGGTCTCTCTTGGGACAGAAACTATGGCTACACCTTC	TRBD1	TRBV30	few	TRBJ1-2
CSAGGAPTGWNTEAFF	TGCAGTGCTGGTGGGGCCCCGACAGGGTGGAACACTGAAGCTTTCTTT	TRBD1	TRBV20-1	-	TRBJ1-1
CAENGDRGKEASGYGYTF	TGTGCCGAAAATGGGGACAGGGGGAAGGAGGCTAGCGGCTATGGCTACACCTTC	TRBD1	TRBV27	-	TRBJ1-2
CASSLSYYTDTQYF	TGTGCCAGCAGCTTAAGCTATTACACAGATACGCAGTATTTT	-	TRBV7-2	-	TRBJ2-3
CASSERVSSSEAFF	TGTGCCAGCAGTGAACGAGTCAGTAGTTCTGAAGCTTTCTTT	-	TRBV25-1	-	TRBJ1-1
CASSLLYGRQETQYF	TGTGCCAGCAGTTTATTATATGGCAGGCAAGAGACCCAGTACTTC	-	TRBV12-3/TRBV12-4	many	TRBJ2-5
CAISDQTETGNTF	TGTGCCATCAGTGACCAGACAGAAACTGGAAACACCTTC	-	TRBV10-3	-	TRBJ1-2
CATSRGTGDVGELFF	TGTGCCACCAGCAGAGGGACAGGGGACGTGGGGGAGCTGTTTTTT	TRBD1	TRBV15	-	TRBJ2-2
CASSLVGTSYEQYF	TGTGCCAGCAGCTTGGTGGGGACGTCCTACGAGCAGTACTTC	-	TRBV7-9	-	TRBJ2-7
CATSDSRMGQETQYF	TGTGCCACCAGTGATTCCCGTATGGGTCAAGAGACCCAGTACTTC	-	TRBV24-1	-	TRBJ2-5
CASSFLGGGNQPQHF	TGTGCCAGCAGCTTCCTCGGGGGCGGCAATCAGCCCCAGCATTTT	-	TRBV7-2	-	TRBJ1-5
CASSLVQAGGELFF	TGTGCCAGCAGCTTAGTCCAGGCTGGCGGGGAGCTGTTTTTT	-	TRBV11-3	many	TRBJ2-2